This paragraph covers one TCR beta chain sequence. Trimming removed 5 bases from V and 4 bases from J, with 11 bases in between. The CDR3 totals 13 residues. Germline V gene lookup returns CDR1 SGHVS and CDR2 FNYEAQ. This specimen comes from a study of blood T cell repertoires in COVID-19. For the study at large: The study drew acute and convalescent COVID-19 samples from the United States, Italy and Spain. In each case, the material was cDNA or gDNA derived from T cells, B-cell-depleted T cells, or PBMCs.

Under the authors' procedure: Estimated nucleated cell counts came from reference gene primer amplification. The data were produced by immunoSEQ multiplex PCR, yet TCRdb's version contains in-frame clones alone and is incomplete. D and trimming were read from the DNA, whereas the V and J calls and clone size are those reported in that table. The data show hundreds of thousands of clones, 75% to 90% seen once. Sequenced sample: peripheral blood. V usage is TRBV7-6 and J usage is TRBJ2-5; D is perhaps TRBD2 (5 bases). The TCR comes from a man in his forties or fifties with acute or convalescent COVID-19. CDR3 region: CASSPGRGETQYF. DNA for the CDR3: TGTGCCAGCAGCCCCGGCCGGGGAGAGACCCAGTACTTC.